The rows below give T cell receptor beta chains drawn from one sample of a study of blood T cells in healthy people across ages. Each CDR3 protein gets one entry after TCRdb re-called the 5' RACE reads with MiXCR. The profile shows approximately 1,700,000 distinct CDR3 sequences, roughly 43% of them singletons. Sample: blood. The source is a human donor in good health. Both conserved end residues are part of each CDR3. Fields, in order: J gene, clone size, D gene, V gene, CDR3 protein, CDR3 DNA. D genes are given only for firm matches. Expanded clones get a size class; other rows say once, few or many, or leave the size out.

>TRBJ1-1|-|-|TRBV5-1
CASRPAGYMNTEAFF
TGCGCCAGCAGACCTGCAGGGTACATGAACACTGAAGCTTTCTTT
>TRBJ1-2|-|-|TRBV4-3
CASSRHGTSEEGYTF
TGCGCCAGCAGCCGACACGGGACCTCCGAGGAGGGCTACACCTTC
>TRBJ1-2|-|-|TRBV6-5
CASSYSDGAGYTF
TGTGCCAGCAGTTACTCAGATGGAGCTGGCTACACCTTC
>TRBJ2-7|-|-|TRBV2
CASDLEGSHEQYF
TGTGCCAGCGACTTAGAGGGCAGCCACGAGCAGTACTTC
>TRBJ2-1|-|TRBD1|TRBV7-7
CASSPGQGPGNEQFF
TGTGCCAGCAGCCCCGGACAGGGGCCGGGGAATGAGCAGTTCTTC
>TRBJ1-5|-|-|TRBV6-2/TRBV6-3
CASSLFGTLNQPQHF
TGTGCCAGCAGCCTGTTCGGGACACTTAATCAGCCCCAGCATTTT
>TRBJ2-1|few|-|TRBV4-1
CASSHARGLGAYNEQFF
TGCGCCAGCAGCCACGCAAGAGGGCTTGGGGCCTACAATGAGCAGTTCTTC
>TRBJ1-5|-|TRBD1|TRBV27
CASSLNRQGSNQPQHF
TGTGCCAGCAGTTTAAATAGACAGGGGAGCAATCAGCCCCAGCATTTT
>TRBJ2-1|few|TRBD2|TRBV9
CASSPRSPGLAGGGGNEQFF
TGTGCCAGCAGCCCCCGAAGTCCGGGACTAGCGGGGGGAGGGGGCAATGAGCAGTTCTTC
>TRBJ2-7|-|-|TRBV27
CATAQEGGSYEQYF
TGTGCCACCGCCCAGGAGGGTGGGTCATACGAGCAGTACTTC
>TRBJ2-7|few|-|TRBV20-1
CSAAEGGMGEQYF
TGCAGTGCTGCCGAGGGGGGGATGGGCGAGCAGTACTTC
>TRBJ2-1|-|TRBD2|TRBV20-1
CSAREPGTRQFF
TGCAGTGCTAGAGAACCGGGGACTAGGCAGTTCTTC
>TRBJ2-1|-|TRBD2|TRBV6-2/TRBV6-3
CASSQAGGTGEQFF
TGTGCCAGCAGTCAAGCGGGGGGAACGGGTGAGCAGTTCTTC
>TRBJ1-4|-|-|TRBV29-1
CSVAPGTTNEKLFF
TGCAGCGTTGCACCAGGGACAACTAATGAAAAACTGTTTTTT
>TRBJ1-1|-|-|TRBV4-1
CAGSLGRNTEAFF
TGCGCCGGCAGCCTCGGGAGAAACACTGAAGCTTTCTTT
>TRBJ1-4|few|-|TRBV4-3
CASSQDWEKLFF
TGCGCCAGCAGCCAAGATTGGGAAAAACTGTTTTTT
>TRBJ2-1|few|TRBD2|TRBV4-3
CASSQDTGGLGYNEQFF
TGCGCCAGCAGCCAAGATACGGGGGGGCTCGGGTACAATGAGCAGTTCTTC
>TRBJ1-1|-|-|TRBV28
CASSALSETSTEAFF
TGTGCCAGCAGTGCCCTGTCGGAAACGAGCACTGAAGCCTTCTTT
>TRBJ2-5|-|TRBD1|TRBV20-1
CSAARQGPRSWETQYF
TGCAGTGCTGCCCGACAGGGGCCCCGATCGTGGGAGACCCAGTACTTC
>TRBJ2-6|few|-|TRBV7-3
CASSLGAFGANVLTF
TGTGCCAGCAGCTTAGGCGCTTTCGGGGCCAACGTCCTGACTTTC
>TRBJ1-5|-|-|TRBV6-5
CASTGSGQPQHF
TGTGCCAGCACAGGGTCAGGTCAGCCCCAGCATTTT
>TRBJ2-7|many|-|TRBV27
CASSLAGQYYEQYF
TGTGCCAGCAGTCTGGCGGGACAGTATTACGAGCAGTACTTC
>TRBJ2-7|few|TRBD1|TRBV29-1
CSVEEGRGSDEQYF
TGCAGCGTTGAAGAGGGCAGGGGGAGCGACGAGCAGTACTTC
>TRBJ2-3|-|TRBD2|TRBV5-1
CVSGTPRADTQYF
TGCGTCAGCGGGACCCCTCGAGCAGATACGCAGTATTTT
>TRBJ2-2|-|TRBD1|TRBV20-1
CSARRDTGGPGELFF
TGCAGTGCTAGAAGGGACACAGGGGGCCCCGGGGAGCTGTTTTTT
>TRBJ1-2|few|TRBD1|TRBV20-1
CSAPRGQGGSGGYTF
TGCAGTGCTCCCCGCGGACAGGGAGGGTCGGGAGGCTACACCTTC
>TRBJ2-3|few|-|TRBV5-8
CASIRSPSTDTQYF
TGTGCCAGTATCCGGTCTCCTAGCACAGATACGCAGTATTTT
>TRBJ1-2|-|-|TRBV6-5
CASTGGANGYTF
TGTGCCAGCACCGGGGGGGCGAATGGCTACACCTTC
>TRBJ1-4|few|TRBD1|TRBV18
CASSPRKTGGSTNEKLFF
TGTGCCAGCTCACCCCGGAAGACAGGGGGAAGTACTAATGAAAAACTGTTTTTT
>TRBJ1-2|many|-|TRBV7-2
CASSSGRNYGYTF
TGTGCCAGCAGCTCGGGACGGAACTATGGCTACACCTTC
>TRBJ2-6|-|-|TRBV6-5
CASSSPDSFLRGANVLTF
TGTGCCAGCAGTTCCCCCGACAGCTTCCTACGTGGGGCCAACGTCCTGACTTTC
>TRBJ2-6|-|-|TRBV9
CASSVKSSGANVLTF
TGTGCCAGCAGCGTTAAGTCCTCTGGGGCCAACGTCCTGACTTTC
>TRBJ1-2|-|-|TRBV20-1
CSARDRSTNYGYTF
TGCAGTGCTAGAGATCGCAGTACTAACTATGGCTACACCTTC
>TRBJ2-7|-|-|TRBV7-2
CASSLQGRIYEQYF
TGTGCCAGCAGCTTACAGGGTCGGATCTACGAGCAGTACTTC
>TRBJ2-1|many|-|TRBV7-6
CASSQLRNEQFF
TGTGCCAGCAGCCAACTCCGCAATGAGCAGTTCTTC
>TRBJ1-1|-|TRBD1|TRBV29-1
CSVDPGQGTNTEAFF
TGCAGCGTTGACCCGGGACAGGGGACGAACACTGAAGCTTTCTTT
>TRBJ1-2|-|TRBD1|TRBV29-1
CSVEALDRAYGYTF
TGCAGCGTTGAAGCCCTGGACAGGGCCTATGGCTACACCTTC
>TRBJ2-5|-|TRBD1|TRBV20-1
CSATDRRETQYF
TGCAGTGCTACGGACAGGAGGGAGACCCAGTACTTC
>TRBJ1-1|-|-|TRBV6-2/TRBV6-3
CASNPFFRNENTEAFF
TGTGCCAGCAACCCCTTTTTCCGAAACGAGAACACTGAAGCTTTCTTT
>TRBJ2-3|-|-|TRBV7-2
CASSWGYTSTDTQYF
TGTGCCAGCAGCTGGGGGTATACTAGCACAGATACGCAGTATTTT
>TRBJ1-1|-|-|TRBV29-1
CSVEDRRGPGSTEAFF
TGCAGCGTTGAAGATCGGCGAGGACCCGGGAGCACTGAAGCTTTCTTT
>TRBJ2-7|-|-|TRBV5-1
CASSHERAFSYEQYF
TGCGCCAGCAGCCATGAGAGGGCCTTCTCCTACGAGCAGTACTTC
>TRBJ1-2|-|-|TRBV6-1
CASSEWGSDHGYTF
TGTGCCAGCAGTGAGTGGGGATCGGACCATGGCTACACCTTC
>TRBJ2-1|few|TRBD1|TRBV5-5
CASSLYRGDYNEQFF
TGTGCCAGCAGCTTGTACAGGGGGGACTACAATGAGCAGTTCTTC
>TRBJ1-2|-|TRBD1|TRBV12-3/TRBV12-4
CASSRTGLRGYGYTF
TGTGCCAGCAGCCGGACAGGGCTTCGGGGCTATGGCTACACCTTC
>TRBJ1-2|-|TRBD1|TRBV10-3
CAITADRDYGYTF
TGTGCCATCACCGCGGACAGGGACTATGGCTACACCTTC
>TRBJ1-2|-|-|TRBV7-2
CASSPQTNGWGGYTF
TGTGCCAGCAGCCCCCAGACAAACGGTTGGGGGGGCTACACCTTC
>TRBJ2-7|-|TRBD1|TRBV7-2
CASSLLGTGVFIAYEQYF
TGTGCCAGCAGCTTATTGGGGACAGGGGTTTTCATTGCCTACGAGCAGTACTTC
>TRBJ2-1|-|-|TRBV12-3/TRBV12-4
CASSHRTARGSYNEQFF
TGTGCCAGCAGTCATAGGACGGCTCGGGGCTCCTACAATGAGCAGTTCTTC